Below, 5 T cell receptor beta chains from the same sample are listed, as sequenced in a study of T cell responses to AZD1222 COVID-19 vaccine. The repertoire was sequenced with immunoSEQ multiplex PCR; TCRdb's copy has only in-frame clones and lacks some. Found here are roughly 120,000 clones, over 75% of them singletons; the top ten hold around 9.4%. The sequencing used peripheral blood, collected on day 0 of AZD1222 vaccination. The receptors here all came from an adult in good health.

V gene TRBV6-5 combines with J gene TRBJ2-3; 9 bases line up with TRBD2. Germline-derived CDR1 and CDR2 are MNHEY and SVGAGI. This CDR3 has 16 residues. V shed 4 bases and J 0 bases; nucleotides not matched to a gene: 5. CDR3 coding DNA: TGTGCCAGCAGTTTGTCTAGCGGGACTAGCACAGATACGCAGTATTTT. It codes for CASSLSSGTSTDTQYF.

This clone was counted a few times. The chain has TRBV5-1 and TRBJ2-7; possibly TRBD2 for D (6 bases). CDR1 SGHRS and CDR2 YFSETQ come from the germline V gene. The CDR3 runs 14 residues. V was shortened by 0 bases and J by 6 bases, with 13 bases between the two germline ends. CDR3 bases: TGCGCCAGCAGCTTGGCCGGGAGTCGCGGCGAGCAGTACTTC. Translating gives CASSLAGSRGEQYF. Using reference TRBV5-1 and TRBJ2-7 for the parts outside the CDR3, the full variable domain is KAGVTQTPRYLIKTRGQQVTLSCSPISGHRSVSWYQQTPGQGLQFLFEYFSETQRNKGNFPGRFSGRQFSNSRSEMNVSTLELGDSALYLCASSLAGSRGEQYFGPGTRLTVT.

CDR3 coding DNA: TGCAGCGTTGGGACGTACACTGAAGCTTTCTTT. Protein product: CSVGTYTEAFF. The V and J genes are TRBV29-1 and TRBJ1-1; no clear D. Per the germline V gene, CDR1 is SQVTM and CDR2 is ANQGSEA. This CDR3 region has 11 residues. V was trimmed by 4 bases and J by 3 bases, leaving 6 bases between them.

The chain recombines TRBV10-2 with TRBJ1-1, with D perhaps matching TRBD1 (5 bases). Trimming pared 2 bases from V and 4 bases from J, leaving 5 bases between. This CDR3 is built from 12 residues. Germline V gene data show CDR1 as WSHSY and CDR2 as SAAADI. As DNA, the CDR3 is TGCGCCAGCAGTGAGAGGGGCACTGAAGCTTTCTTT. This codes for CASSERGTEAFF.

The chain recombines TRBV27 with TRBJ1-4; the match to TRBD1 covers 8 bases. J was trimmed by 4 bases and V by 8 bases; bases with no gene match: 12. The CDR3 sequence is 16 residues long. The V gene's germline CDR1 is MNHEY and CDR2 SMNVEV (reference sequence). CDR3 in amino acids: CASAITGTGLNEKLFF. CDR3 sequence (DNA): TGTGCCAGCGCTATCACCGGGACAGGCCTTAATGAAAAACTGTTTTTT.